Here is one TCR beta chain with its context. In germline, CDR1 is MNHEY, CDR2 SVGEGT. Trimming took 6 bases from V and 5 from J; bases not matched to a gene: 3. CDR3 length equals 13 residues. Methods used by the authors: Amplification with reference gene primers provided the estimates of nucleated cell counts. Data came from immunoSEQ multiplex PCR; TCRdb stores just in-frame clones and leaves some out. D and trimming were read from the DNA, whereas the V and J calls and clone size are those reported in that table. The sample includes about 320,000 clones, under 95% of them seen just once. These data belong to a study of blood T cell repertoires in COVID-19. Study background: Donors in the United States, Italy and Spain gave samples during acute or convalescent COVID-19. Sources were T cells, B-cell-depleted T cells, or PBMCs; the material itself was cDNA or gDNA.

Recovered Cohort 3 donors showed two negative PCRs, clearance, or symptom resolution. The TCR originated in a man aged 55 to 70 who had recovered from COVID-19. Input material: PBMCs or T cells enriched from blood (not recorded which). V gene TRBV6-2 or TRBV6-3 combines with J gene TRBJ2-5; 10 positions match TRBD2. The CDR3 sequence is CASSILAGETQYF. The DNA of the CDR3 is TGTGCCAGCAGCATACTAGCGGGGGAGACCCAGTACTTC.